These 27 T cell receptor beta chains share one sample of origin, sequenced in a study of tumor-infiltrating lymphocytes in primary liver carcinoma. Researchers generated TCR beta cDNA from about 460 ng of total RNA, relying on a constant-region primer. Researchers made the TCR beta libraries by running three nested multiplex PCR rounds with slightly modified ARM-PCR. Primers for the first two PCR rounds were TRBV1-TRBV30 forward primers and a C-beta reverse primer (around 10 cycles per round). A single record per CDR3 protein comes from TCRdb applying MiXCR to the multiplex PCR reads. The table shows roughly 120,000 distinct CDR3 sequences, with roughly 70% occurring only once. Joint extraction of RNA and DNA used roughly 18-34 mg of bulk tissue that was unsorted. The sequenced sample consisted of tumor-adjacent normal liver tissue. Source of these receptors: a woman aged 55-75 years with primary liver carcinoma and hepatitis B virus infection.

The CDR3: CVSSPRQGSYNEQFF. DNA for the CDR3: TGTGTCAGTAGCCCCAGACAGGGATCCTACAATGAGCAGTTCTTC. The gene calls are TRBV11-3 and TRBJ2-1; 7 positions match TRBD1. Germline CDR1 is SGHNT and CDR2 is YENEEA. The length of the CDR3 is 15 residues.

Notes on this clonotype: It is likely a read error, because the conserved phenylalanine at the end of the CDR3 is missing. The chain links TRBV11-2 to TRBJ2-7, with TRBD1 as a possible D gene (5 bases). CDR1 is SGHAT and CDR2 is FQNNGV in the germline V gene. This CDR3 spans 13 amino acids. The DNA of the CDR3 is TGTGCCAGCACCTGGGGCACCCCCTATGAGCAGTACCTC. Translation gives CASTWGTPYEQYL.

This clonotype occurred many times. The rearrangement uses TRBV28 and TRBJ2-3, with TRBD2 identical over 12 bases. V shed 6 bases and J 5 bases; nucleotides not matched to a gene: 15. The CDR3 is made up of 18 amino acids. The germline V gene has CDR1 MDHEN and CDR2 SYDVKM. The CDR3, as DNA: TGTGCCAGCAGCCGGAGGGCTAGCGGGAGGGGGTGGCAAGATACGCAGTATTTT. Translating gives CASSRRASGRGWQDTQYF.

In the case of this clonotype: Here the CDR3 omits its conserved ending phenylalanine or tryptophan, so a read error is the likely source. The limits of the CDR3 on the DNA are not certain, so only TCRdb's listed CDR3 is given. The V call is TRBV12-3 or TRBV12-4, the J call TRBJ2-1; the table calls TRBD1, which could not be checked here. A total of 15 residues make up the CDR3, ends included. CDR3 amino acids: CASSLRGTGAVEQFI.

Remarks on this clonotype: Lacking the conserved final phenylalanine or tryptophan, this CDR3 likely reflects a read error. V gene TRBV10-3 combines with J gene TRBJ2-2, with D possibly matching TRBD1 (6 bases). The CDR3 is 15 residues long. Germline V gene data show CDR1 as ENHRY and CDR2 as SYGVKD. CDR3 sequence: CAISDLRGNAGELFC. The CDR3, as DNA: TGTGCCATCAGTGATTTGAGGGGGAACGCCGGGGAGCTGTTTTGT.

The gene calls are TRBV2 and TRBJ2-7, with 7 bases lining up with TRBD2. Germline values: CDR1 SNHLY, CDR2 FYNNEI. With 7 bases clipped from V and 0 bases from J, the junction kept 6 bases outside the gene matches. This CDR3 contains 14 residues. The CDR3 DNA sequence: TGTGCCAGCATCCAGGGAGGGTTCTCCTACGAGCAGTACTTC. Its translation is CASIQGGFSYEQYF.

Remarks on this clonotype: The CDR3 carries no conserved terminal phenylalanine or tryptophan, so it likely arises from a read error. The genes are TRBV11-3 and TRBJ2-1; 10 bases fit TRBD2. Per germline, CDR1 SGHNT and CDR2 YENEEA. The CDR3 is 15 residues long. CDR3 region: CANSLGTSGKLEQFL. CDR3 bases: TGTGCTAACAGCTTAGGAACTAGCGGGAAGCTTGAGCAGTTCCTC.

This clonotype was counted at least ten times. The chain carries TRBV12-3 or TRBV12-4 and TRBJ1-1; the D is unclear. The length of the CDR3 is 12 residues. V shed 7 bases and J shed 0 bases, with 6 bases lying between them. For the CDR3, the DNA is TGTGCCAGCATGCTAGTGAACACTGAAGCTTTCTTT. Protein sequence: CASMLVNTEAFF.

In DNA form, the CDR3 reads TGCACCGTATCACGAGGAGTTGAAGCTTTCTTT. It is translated as CTVSRGVEAFF. The chain joins TRBV29-1 to TRBJ1-1; no clear D. There are 11 residues in the CDR3. The germline V gene has CDR1 SQVTM and CDR2 ANQGSEA.

The J gene is TRBJ1-2, the V gene TRBV6-1; D gene unclear. Trimming took 0 bases from V and 4 from J, leaving 12 bases between them. The germline V gene has CDR1 MNHNS and CDR2 SASEGT. CDR3 length: 15 amino acids. The CDR3 region has the DNA TGTGCCAGCAGTGAAGCGGACTCAGGACCCTATGGCTACACCTTC. Its translation is CASSEADSGPYGYTF.

This clonotype was picked up many times. This rearrangement joins TRBV12-3 or TRBV12-4 to TRBJ2-1; D is undetermined. The V and J ends lost 9 bases and 4 bases respectively, with 13 bases between them. This CDR3 region has 13 residues. CDR3 loop: CASRPGVYNEQFF. The CDR3 coding sequence is TGTGCCAGTAGACCTGGAGTATACAATGAGCAGTTCTTC.

Concerning this clonotype itself: The junction departs from the called germline gene at one end, perhaps through a read error. For the CDR3, the DNA is TGTGCCAGCAGTTACGATACGTGTCCTTCTGGGGCCAACGCCCTGACTTTC. As protein: CASSYDTCPSGANALTF. This sequence joins TRBV6-5 and TRBJ2-6; tentatively, D is TRBD1 (5 bases). From germline, CDR1 is MNHEY and CDR2 SVGAGI. The CDR3 length is 17 residues.

Details on this clonotype: No conserved phenylalanine or tryptophan is present at the end of the CDR3, so a read error is the likely explanation. The DNA is omitted, as the CDR3 cannot be located on it reliably, and the CDR3 follows TCRdb's listing. V and J are TRBV6-1 and TRBJ1-2; the table names TRBD1, a call not compared with the DNA. Germline V lookup: CDR1 MNHNS, CDR2 SASEGT. The CDR3 numbers 15 amino acids, ends counted. CDR3 loop: CACSDRRTGEAGNTL.

Turning to this clonotype: No conserved phenylalanine or tryptophan is present at the end of the CDR3, so a read error is the likely explanation. The V and J genes are TRBV11-2 and TRBJ2-7, with D perhaps being TRBD1 or TRBD2 (6 bases each). CDR3 size: 14 residues. In germline, CDR1 is SGHAT, CDR2 FQNNGV. The CDR3 loop is CARSLWGASYEQYL. The CDR3 DNA is TGTGCCAGGAGCTTGTGGGGGGCCTCCTACGAGCAGTACCTC.

This clonotype was seen at least ten times. The CDR3 bases are TGTGCCAGCAGTGAAGGACTAGCGGCTTTCTACGAGCAGTACTTC. It translates to CASSEGLAAFYEQYF. The chain joins TRBV6-1 to TRBJ2-7; 9 bases fit TRBD2. Per the germline V gene, CDR1 is MNHNS and CDR2 is SASEGT. Trimming removed 1 base from V and 3 bases from J; junction bases left unmatched: 4. CDR3 length equals 15 residues.

In the case of this clonotype: Sequence at one end of the junction differs from germline and may be a read error. The rearrangement uses TRBV7-8 and TRBJ1-1, with a weak D call TRBD1 (6 bases). Germline CDR1 SGHVS, CDR2 FQNEAQ. This CDR3 has 15 amino acids. The chain's CDR3 is CASSLDWTEYTEAFF. The CDR3 bases are TGTGCTAGCAGCTTAGATTGGACAGAATACACTGAAGCTTTCTTT.

Ten or more counts support this clonotype. The chain has TRBV4-1 and TRBJ2-3, with D perhaps matching TRBD1 (6 bases). In germline, CDR1 is MGHRA, CDR2 YSYEKL. The CDR3 runs 14 residues. V lost 1 base to trimming and J lost 7 bases, with 12 bases between them. The CDR3 sequence: CASSQGGTGNTQYF. The DNA of the CDR3 is TGCGCCAGCAGCCAAGGGGGTACAGGGAATACGCAGTATTTT.

The gene calls are TRBV11-2 and TRBJ1-5; no clear D gene. With 3 bases removed from V and 12 bases from J, the gap between germline ends came to 15 bases. The CDR3 is made up of 13 amino acids. Germline CDR1 and CDR2: SGHAT and FQNNGV. In nucleotides, the CDR3 is TGTGCCAGCAGCTTGTTCGTGGGTCAGTTCCAGCATTTT. Translated: CASSLFVGQFQHF.

This clonotype was counted once. The rearrangement links TRBV2 to TRBJ2-3, with TRBD2 matching over 8 bases. Germline trimming cut 5 bases from V and 3 bases from J; bases unmatched to any gene: 7. The CDR3 sequence is 15 residues long. Per the germline V gene, CDR1 is SNHLY and CDR2 is FYNNEI. Written as DNA, the CDR3 is TGTGCCAGCAGTTGGACTAGCAGAAGTACAGATACGCAGTATTTT. This gives the protein CASSWTSRSTDTQYF.

For this clonotype: A junction boundary mismatches the germline segment, possibly from a read error. CDR3 sequence (DNA): TGTGCCAGCAGCCAATATGGTGTTCCCCACCCCTACAATGAGCAGTTGTTC. Its protein is CASSQYGVPHPYNEQLF. The rearrangement uses TRBV4-2 and TRBJ2-1; D unclear. The CDR3 contains 17 residues. The germline V gene encodes CDR1 LGHNA and CDR2 YNFKEQ.

A remark on this clonotype: The CDR3 ends on some other residue instead of the conserved phenylalanine or tryptophan, so this is likely a read error. The CDR3 nucleotides are TGCAGCGTTCACCCCGGGACAACGAACACTGAAGCTTTCTTA. It yields the protein CSVHPGTTNTEAFL. The chain recombines TRBV29-1 with TRBJ1-1; a weak D match, TRBD1 (6 bases). Germline V gene sequence: CDR1 SQVTM, CDR2 ANQGSEA. The V gene lost 5 bases and the J gene lost 1 base, with 14 bases spanning the gap. CDR3 length: 14 amino acids.

In the case of this clonotype: The conserved closing phenylalanine or tryptophan is absent in this CDR3, likely reflecting a read error. The J gene is TRBJ1-2, the V gene TRBV7-8, with 10 bases lining up with TRBD1. This CDR3 is 14 amino acids long. Looked up from germline, CDR1 is SGHVS and CDR2 is FQNEAQ. V shed 5 bases, J shed 5 bases, and the junction held 5 bases outside the gene matches. CDR3 DNA: TGTGCCAGCAGCCCGGGACAGGGGAATTATGGCTACACCCTC. Protein sequence: CASSPGQGNYGYTL.

In this sample, this clonotype is medium-sized. The chain is built from TRBV11-2 and TRBJ2-7; D is uncertain. With 5 bases removed from V and 4 bases from J, the gap between germline ends came to 15 bases. The CDR3 is 14 amino acids. Per the germline V gene, CDR1 is SGHAT and CDR2 is FQNNGV. In nucleotides, the CDR3 is TGTGCCAGCAGCCCCCCAGCGCGGCGGTACGAGCAGTACTTC. As protein: CASSPPARRYEQYF.

Worth noting for this clonotype: A much larger clone lies a single base off, so this may be a read error. The chain couples TRBV28 to TRBJ2-1; 10 bases fit TRBD2. Germline CDR1 and CDR2: MDHEN and SYDVKM. The CDR3 is made up of 17 amino acids. The CDR3 spells CANSALKGLAIYNEQFF. The CDR3 DNA is TGTGCCAACAGTGCGTTGAAGGGACTAGCGATCTACAATGAGCAGTTCTTC.

This chain connects TRBV5-1 to TRBJ2-7; TRBD2 aligns across 10 bases. Germline CDR1 SGHRS, CDR2 YFSETQ. Trimming at V came to 1 base and at J to 0 bases, leaving 4 bases not matched to a gene. The CDR3 totals 16 residues. The CDR3 loop is CASSLTAGGNSYEQYF. DNA for the CDR3: TGCGCCAGCAGCTTGACAGCGGGAGGGAACTCCTACGAGCAGTACTTC. The whole variable domain, remainder taken from reference TRBV5-1 and TRBJ2-7, is KAGVTQTPRYLIKTRGQQVTLSCSPISGHRSVSWYQQTPGQGLQFLFEYFSETQRNKGNFPGRFSGRQFSNSRSEMNVSTLELGDSALYLCASSLTAGGNSYEQYFGPGTRLTVT.

This clonotype has a single count. The CDR3 ends on some other residue instead of the conserved phenylalanine or tryptophan, so this is likely a read error. The chain combines TRBV29-1 with TRBJ2-1, with D unclear. This CDR3 is 14 amino acids long. Germline CDR1 and CDR2: SQVTM and ANQGSEA. The V end lost 3 bases, the J end lost 4 bases, and 13 bases lay between the germline ends. The DNA for the CDR3 is TGCAGCGTTGATCCTGGGAAGCAATACAATGAGCAGTTCTTA. Translating it yields CSVDPGKQYNEQFL.

This clonotype was detected only once. Being one base from a much bigger clone, this may be a read error. The rearrangement links TRBV7-9 to TRBJ1-2; D is uncertain. Germline V gene sequence: CDR1 SEHNR, CDR2 FQNEAQ (reference sequence). Trimming cost V 5 bases and J 3 bases, with 13 bases left between them. The CDR3 loop spans 14 amino acids. CDR3 sequence: CASSPPEQYYGYTF. In DNA form, the CDR3 reads TGTGCCAGCAGCCCCCCGGAACAGTACTATGGCTACACCTTC.